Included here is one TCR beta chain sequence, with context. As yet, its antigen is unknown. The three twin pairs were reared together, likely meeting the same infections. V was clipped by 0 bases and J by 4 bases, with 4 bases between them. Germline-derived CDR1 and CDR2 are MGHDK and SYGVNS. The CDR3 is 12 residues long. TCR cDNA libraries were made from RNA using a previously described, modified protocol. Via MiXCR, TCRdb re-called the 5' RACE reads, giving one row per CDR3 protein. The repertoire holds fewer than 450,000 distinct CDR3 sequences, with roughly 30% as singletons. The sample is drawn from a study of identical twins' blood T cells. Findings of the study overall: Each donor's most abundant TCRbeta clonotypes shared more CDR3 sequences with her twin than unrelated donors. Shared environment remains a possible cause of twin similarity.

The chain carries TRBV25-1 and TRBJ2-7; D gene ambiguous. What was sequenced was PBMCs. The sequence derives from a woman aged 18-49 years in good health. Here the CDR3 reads CASSEYRYEQYF. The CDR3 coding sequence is TGTGCCAGCAGTGAATATCGGTACGAGCAGTACTTC.